This passage covers 30 T cell receptor beta chains from one sample sequenced in a study of CD8+ T cells in alopecia areata. Treatment specified: oral pan-JAK inhibitor, 5-10 mg twice daily. Extraction and reverse transcription of RNA yielded cDNA as the sequencing template. Libraries were prepared by immunoSEQ multiplex PCR; TCRdb keeps only in-frame clonotypes and omits some of them. Found here are about 180,000 clones, 50% to 65% of them singletons; the top ten hold approximately 10%. The specimen comprised CD8+ T cells sorted from blood, sampled at week 24, from a patient treated with tofacitinib. Receptor source: a human donor with alopecia areata.

The rearrangement uses TRBV9 and TRBJ2-1; 11 nucleotides align to TRBD2. There are 14 residues in the CDR3. Per the germline V gene, CDR1 is SGDLS and CDR2 is YYNGEE. The ends lost 2 bases at V and 9 bases at J; junction bases unmatched: 4. CDR3 sequence (DNA): TGTGCCAGCAGCGTCACTAGCGGGGGTCTTGAGCAGTTCTTC. It specifies CASSVTSGGLEQFF.

The chain couples TRBV29-1 to TRBJ1-1; D ambiguous. Trimming stripped 8 bases from V and 5 bases from J, with 12 bases between. CDR1 is SQVTM and CDR2 is ANQGSEA in the germline V gene. The CDR3 loop spans 11 amino acids. CDR3 sequence: CSTETGTEAFF. The CDR3 DNA reads TGCAGCACTGAAACTGGGACTGAAGCTTTCTTT.

The chain carries TRBV2 and TRBJ2-3; TRBD2 matches at 9 bases. The CDR3 runs 15 residues. V trimming: 2 bases; J trimming: 6 bases; junction bases outside the gene matches: 6. In germline, CDR1 is SNHLY, CDR2 FYNNEI. DNA for the CDR3: TGTGCCAGCAGTGAACTAGCGGGGTTAAGGGATACGCAGTATTTT. Protein product: CASSELAGLRDTQYF.

This chain connects TRBV7-9 to TRBJ2-7; TRBD2 aligns across 9 bases. V was pared by 6 bases and J by 5 bases, with 8 bases of the junction left unmatched. Germline CDR1 SEHNR, CDR2 FQNEAQ (reference sequence). This CDR3 has 14 amino acids. The CDR3 region has the DNA TGTGCCAGCAGTCGTAGCGGGGGAGGGAACGAGCAGTACTTC. It translates to CASSRSGGGNEQYF.

On this clone: The junction departs from germline at one end; a sequencing error may be responsible. V usage is TRBV11-2 and J usage is TRBJ2-3; the D call may be TRBD1 or TRBD2 (5 bases each). This CDR3 has 13 residues. CDR1 and CDR2 (germline): SGHAT, FQNNGV. The DNA for the CDR3 is TGTGCCAGCAGCCCGAGCCCGGGACCCCCAAGGCATTTT. Protein: CASSPSPGPPRHF. The entire variable domain, with the rest obtained from reference TRBV11-2 and TRBJ2-3, is as follows: EAGVAQSPRYKIIEKRQSVAFWCNPISGHATLYWYQQILGQGPKLLIQFQNNGVVDDSQLPKDRFSAERLKGVDSTLKIQPAKLEDSAVYLCASSPSPGPPRHFGPGTRLTVL.

Note on this clone: The sample holds other DNA sequences that translate to the same CDR3. The chain joins TRBV27 to TRBJ1-5; D is ambiguous. V was pared by 5 bases and J by 5 bases, with 10 bases between. CDR3 size: 13 residues. Germline CDR1 MNHEY, CDR2 SMNVEV (reference sequence). CDR3 sequence reads: CASSPGFDQPQHF. The DNA of the CDR3 is TGTGCCAGCAGTCCGGGGTTTGATCAGCCCCAGCATTTT.

The J gene is TRBJ2-2, the V gene TRBV5-1; the D is unclear. The CDR3 sequence is 15 residues long. Germline CDR1 SGHRS, CDR2 YFSETQ. Deletions cut 0 bases from V and 4 bases from J, with 10 bases between. The CDR3 DNA sequence: TGCGCCAGCAGCTTGGCGCAATCGGGCACCGGGGAGCTGTTTTTT. Protein: CASSLAQSGTGELFF.

This clone was recorded once. This chain links TRBV13 with TRBJ2-7; D unresolved. Germline-derived CDR1 and CDR2 are PRHDT and FYEKMQ (reference sequence). Trimming removed 5 bases at V and 1 base at J, with 9 bases between. This CDR3 spans 13 amino acids. CDR3 DNA: TGTGCCAGCAGCCCTCCTACTTCCTACGAGCAGTACTTC. Its protein is CASSPPTSYEQYF. Using reference TRBV13 and TRBJ2-7 for the parts outside the CDR3, the full variable domain is AAGVIQSPRHLIKEKRETATLKCYPIPRHDTVYWYQQGPGQDPQFLISFYEKMQSDKGSIPDRFSAQQFSDYHSELNMSSLELGDSALYFCASSPPTSYEQYFGPGTRLTVT.

The chain is built from TRBV5-6 and TRBJ1-2, with TRBD1 matching over 9 bases. V shed 0 bases, J shed 6 bases, and the junction held 6 bases outside the gene matches. The CDR3 has 15 amino acids. Germline V CDR1 and CDR2: SGHDT, YYEEEE. The DNA for the CDR3 is TGTGCCAGCAGCTTGGGAACAGGGGGCGTTGATGGCTACACCTTC. Amino acids: CASSLGTGGVDGYTF.

This clone occurred once. This CDR3 is CSVGGDEEGYTF. CDR3 bases: TGCAGCGTCGGGGGTGATGAGGAGGGCTACACCTTC. The chain is built from TRBV29-1 and TRBJ1-2, with a possible D match to TRBD1 (5 bases). The CDR3 is 12 residues long. CDR1 and CDR2 from the germline V gene are SQVTM and ANQGSEA. V was trimmed by 6 bases and J by 8 bases, leaving 16 bases between them.

This clone appeared a few times. V gene TRBV13 combines with J gene TRBJ2-3; D is perhaps TRBD1 or TRBD2 (7 bases each). Deletions cut 5 bases from V and 4 bases from J, with 19 bases between. The CDR3 sequence is 16 residues long. Germline loops: CDR1 PRHDT, CDR2 FYEKMQ (reference sequence). The CDR3 loop is CASSPPTGRGADTQYF. The CDR3, as DNA: TGTGCCAGCAGCCCCCCGACAGGGAGGGGAGCAGATACGCAGTATTTT.

This clone showed up just a few times. The V gene is TRBV27, the J gene TRBJ2-3, with 9 positions matching TRBD2. After removal of 1 base from V and 6 bases from J, the junction contained 8 bases not matched to a gene. The CDR3 is 16 amino acids. Germline CDR1 is MNHEY and CDR2 is SMNVEV (reference sequence). CDR3 loop: CASSLFFRGGDDTQYF. The CDR3 nucleotides are TGTGCCAGCAGTTTATTTTTTCGCGGGGGGGACGATACGCAGTATTTT.

The chain employs TRBV5-1 and TRBJ2-3; D possibly corresponds to TRBD2 (5 bases). This CDR3 is built from 17 residues. V gave up 2 bases and J gave up 3 bases, with 19 bases separating them. Germline-derived CDR1 and CDR2 are SGHRS and YFSETQ. The CDR3 DNA reads as TGCGCCAGCAGCTTAAACGGACGAGGGCAAGGGACAGATACGCAGTATTTT. Amino acid sequence: CASSLNGRGQGTDTQYF.

The chain links TRBV27 to TRBJ2-6; D possibly matches TRBD1 or TRBD2 (5 bases each). Per germline, CDR1 MNHEY and CDR2 SMNVEV (reference sequence). The CDR3 has 15 residues. Trimming removed 4 bases at V and 3 bases at J, with 10 bases between. CDR3 loop: CASSSGRGGANVLTF. The CDR3 DNA follows: TGTGCCAGCAGTTCGGGACGAGGTGGGGCCAACGTCCTGACTTTC.

V and J are TRBV9 and TRBJ1-1; no clear D gene. The V end lost 3 bases, the J end lost 8 bases, and 14 bases lay between the germline ends. Germline-derived CDR1 and CDR2 are SGDLS and YYNGEE. This CDR3 contains 13 residues. The CDR3 here is CASSAQEKLEAFF. The CDR3 nucleotides are TGTGCCAGCAGCGCCCAAGAAAAATTAGAAGCTTTCTTT.

V usage is TRBV19 and J usage is TRBJ2-7; TRBD2 is a possible D gene (5 bases). Per germline, CDR1 LNHDA and CDR2 SQIVND (reference sequence). CDR3 length: 12 amino acids. V lost 5 bases and J lost 4, with 9 bases in between. The CDR3 reads CASSDTGYEQYF. In DNA form, the CDR3 reads TGTGCCAGTAGTGACACGGGATACGAGCAGTACTTC.

V and J are TRBV11-2 and TRBJ1-5, with no clear D. This CDR3 is 15 amino acids long. CDR1 SGHAT and CDR2 FQNNGV come from the germline V gene. Trimming removed 1 base from V and 7 bases from J, with 14 bases in between. CDR3: CASSLGEGTEQPQHF. DNA of the CDR3: TGTGCCAGCAGCTTAGGTGAGGGAACGGAACAGCCCCAGCATTTT.

The chain has TRBV7-4 and TRBJ1-1, with TRBD1 matching 9 bases. The CDR3 extends over 17 amino acids. V trimming: 4 bases; J trimming: 3 bases; junction bases outside the gene matches: 12. Germline V CDR1 and CDR2: SGHVT, SQSDAQ. The CDR3, as DNA: TGTGCCAGCAGCTCTTTGGACAGGGGAGGTGGGTACACTGAAGCTTTCTTT. Its protein is CASSSLDRGGGYTEAFF.

This sequence joins TRBV6-6 and TRBJ1-2; a possible D gene is TRBD1 (5 bases). The CDR3 length is 15 residues. Trimming cost V 0 bases and J 4 bases, with 12 bases left between them. The germline gives CDR1 MNHNY, CDR2 SVGAGI (reference sequence). The CDR3 here is CASSYSTRQTYGYTF. CDR3 nucleotide sequence: TGTGCCAGCAGTTACTCGACCCGACAGACCTATGGCTACACCTTC.

V is TRBV2 and J is TRBJ1-1, with 8 positions matching TRBD1. V dropped 9 bases and J dropped 7; count of bases not matched to a gene: 19. CDR1 and CDR2 from the germline V gene are SNHLY and FYNNEI. The CDR3 spans 16 residues. The CDR3 DNA follows: TGTGCCAGGACACTACCGGGACAGGACTTTCTCGGTGAAGCTTTCTTT. As protein: CARTLPGQDFLGEAFF.

This clone came up a few times. The chain has TRBV29-1 and TRBJ2-1; D not certain. Deletions cut 7 bases from V and 0 bases from J, with 4 bases between. CDR3 size: 11 residues. Germline CDR1 and CDR2: SQVTM and ANQGSEA. CDR3 sequence (DNA): TGCAGCGCCTCCTCCTACAATGAGCAGTTCTTC. Translated: CSASSYNEQFF.

Worth noting for this clone: Within the sample, other DNA sequences also encode this same CDR3. This chain links TRBV30 with TRBJ2-3; no clear D gene. Germline V gene data show CDR1 as GTSNPN and CDR2 as SVGIG (reference sequence). The CDR3 has 12 residues. The ends were cut back, 3 bases at V and 1 base at J, with 5 bases in the middle. CDR3 sequence: CAWSRGTDTQYF. CDR3 bases: TGTGCCTGGAGCCGGGGCACAGATACGCAGTATTTT. Based on the CDR3 plus reference TRBV30 and TRBJ2-3, the full variable domain is SQTIHQWPATLVQPVGSPLSLECTVEGTSNPNLYWYRQAAGRGLQLLFYSVGIGQISSEVPQNLSASRPQDRQFILSSKKLLLSDSGFYLCAWSRGTDTQYFGPGTRLTVL.

This clone was seen a handful of times. This chain joins TRBV19 and TRBJ1-6; D is unresolved. V gave up 1 base and J gave up 5 bases, with 9 bases separating them. The CDR3 runs to 15 residues. Germline V lookup: CDR1 LNHDA, CDR2 SQIVND (reference sequence). CDR3 in DNA: TGTGCCAGTAGTATAGGGCCTGACGATAATTCACCCCTCCACTTT. Its translation is CASSIGPDDNSPLHF.

The chain recombines TRBV6-1 with TRBJ2-1; D is undetermined. CDR1 is MNHNS and CDR2 is SASEGT in the germline V gene. The CDR3 length is 12 residues. Trimming removed 2 bases from V and 6 bases from J, with 5 bases in between. The CDR3 sequence: CASSESANEQFF. CDR3 nucleotide sequence: TGTGCCAGCAGTGAATCGGCCAATGAGCAGTTCTTC.

The rearrangement uses TRBV9 and TRBJ2-7; TRBD1 might be the D (6 bases). There are 15 residues in the CDR3. Germline V CDR1 and CDR2: SGDLS, YYNGEE. V was shortened by 4 bases and J by 5 bases, with 19 bases between the two germline ends. CDR3 coding DNA: TGTGCCAGCAGCCCCCGGGGCGACAGGATAGACGAGCAGTACTTC. It encodes CASSPRGDRIDEQYF.

The chain joins TRBV29-1 to TRBJ1-1; 7 nucleotides align to TRBD1. V shed 3 bases and J 1 base; nucleotides not matched to a gene: 5. There are 14 residues in the CDR3. Per germline, CDR1 SQVTM and CDR2 ANQGSEA. The CDR3 DNA reads as TGCAGCGTTGAGTCGACAGGGACGAACACTGAAGCTTTCTTT. Protein sequence: CSVESTGTNTEAFF. Full variable domain (rest looked up from reference TRBV29-1 and TRBJ1-1): SAVISQKPSRDICQRGTSLTIQCQVDSQVTMMFWYRQQPGQSLTLIATANQGSEATYESGFVIDKFPISRPNLTFSTLTVSNMSPEDSSIYLCSVESTGTNTEAFFGQGTRLTVV.

This chain links TRBV12-5 with TRBJ1-5; tentative D call: TRBD1 (6 bases). Germline CDR1 is LGHNT and CDR2 is FRNRAP. The CDR3 runs to 14 residues. The V end was cut by 5 bases, the J end by 9 bases, with 17 bases between. In DNA, the CDR3 is TGTGCTAGTGGTAACGGACAGCCCCAACGGCCCCAGCATTTT. Translation gives CASGNGQPQRPQHF.

Concerning this clone: The same CDR3 also results from other DNA sequences found in this sample. The chain has TRBV25-1 and TRBJ2-6; no clear D. Trimming removed 5 bases from V and 1 base from J, with 6 bases in between. Per the germline V gene, CDR1 is MGHDK and CDR2 is SYGVNS. This CDR3 has 14 amino acids. The CDR3 protein is CASSPGSGANVLTF. Written as DNA, the CDR3 is TGTGCCAGCAGTCCGGGTTCTGGGGCCAACGTCCTGACTTTC.

The rearrangement links TRBV6-5 to TRBJ2-2, with D tentatively TRBD2 (5 bases). Looked up from germline, CDR1 is MNHEY and CDR2 is SVGAGI. V gave up 5 bases and J gave up 5 bases, with 6 bases separating them. This CDR3 spans 12 amino acids. CDR3 DNA sequence: TGTGCCAGCAGTCCGGGGACCGGGGAGCTGTTTTTT. Protein product: CASSPGTGELFF.

The chain recombines TRBV10-3 with TRBJ2-6, with 8 nucleotides matching TRBD1. Germline V gives CDR1 ENHRY, CDR2 SYGVKD. The CDR3 length is 17 residues. V was pared by 7 bases and J by 0 bases, with 8 bases of the junction left unmatched. CDR3 DNA sequence: TGTGCCATCAAGGTTGGGACAGGTAGCTCTGGGGCCAACGTCCTGACTTTC. Translation gives CAIKVGTGSSGANVLTF.